Here is one TCR beta chain with its context. Deletions cut 0 bases from V and 4 bases from J, with 10 bases between. The CDR3 runs 15 residues. Germline assignment: CDR1 SGHRS and CDR2 YFSETQ. The source of the sample is a study of blood T cell repertoires in COVID-19. In the original workflow: Reference gene primer amplification gave estimated nucleated cell counts. The table came from immunoSEQ multiplex PCR; TCRdb's copy has only in-frame clones and leaves some out. The V and J calls and the clone size are those of that table, but D and trimming were determined from the DNA. The repertoire holds around 65,000 clones, with 86% as singletons.

Sequencing was performed on peripheral blood. The sequence derives from a human donor in a cohort sampled during active COVID-19. The chain joins TRBV5-1 to TRBJ2-2; perhaps TRBD2 as D (5 bases). The CDR3 coding sequence is TGCGCCAGCAGCTTGGGCGGGCAGCGCACCGGGGAGCTGTTTTTT. Translating gives CASSLGGQRTGELFF. Variable domain in full (rest from reference TRBV5-1 and TRBJ2-2): KAGVTQTPRYLIKTRGQQVTLSCSPISGHRSVSWYQQTPGQGLQFLFEYFSETQRNKGNFPGRFSGRQFSNSRSEMNVSTLELGDSALYLCASSLGGQRTGELFFGEGSRLTVL.